A selection of T cell receptor beta chains follows, all from one sample in a study of shared clonotypes between healthy human individuals. TCRdb keeps only in-frame clones here, not all; method: immunoSEQ multiplex PCR. The table records around 2,000,000 clones, 90% to 95% of them present only once. Input material: naive CD4+ T cells sorted from blood. These receptors were obtained from a young man in good health. The CDR3 runs from the conserved cysteine through the conserved F or W. D genes are given only for firm matches. Rows may omit the clone size; those that give it use once, few, many or a size class.

j_call: TRBJ2-1
d_call: TRBD2
clone_size: -
v_call: TRBV19
cdr3_nt: TGTGCCACCACCGGGGGGTACTCCTACAATGAGCAGTTCTTC
cdr3_aa: CATTGGYSYNEQFF

j_call: TRBJ1-4
d_call: -
clone_size: -
v_call: TRBV6-6
cdr3_nt: TGTGCCAGCAGAGCCCCCCAATATAATGAAAAACTGTTTTTT
cdr3_aa: CASRAPQYNEKLFF

j_call: TRBJ2-7
d_call: TRBD1
clone_size: -
v_call: TRBV10-3
cdr3_nt: TGTGCCACCGGGACAGGAGGAAGCTACGAGCAGTACTTC
cdr3_aa: CATGTGGSYEQYF

j_call: TRBJ1-5
d_call: -
clone_size: -
v_call: TRBV5-6
cdr3_nt: TGTGCCAGCAGCCTAACCTTACAGGGTAGTTTGAGCAATCAGCCCCAGCATTTT
cdr3_aa: CASSLTLQGSLSNQPQHF

j_call: TRBJ2-3
d_call: -
clone_size: -
v_call: TRBV9
cdr3_nt: TGTGCCAGCAGTCCCAACGTGGGTGAAAGCACAGATACGCAGTATTTT
cdr3_aa: CASSPNVGESTDTQYF

j_call: TRBJ2-3
d_call: TRBD2
clone_size: -
v_call: TRBV7-2
cdr3_nt: TGTGCCAGCAGAACAACTAGCGTGGGCAGGGATACGCAGTATTTT
cdr3_aa: CASRTTSVGRDTQYF

j_call: TRBJ1-2
d_call: -
clone_size: -
v_call: TRBV7-3
cdr3_nt: TGTGCCAGCAGCTTAGACCTAAACTATGGCTACACCTTC
cdr3_aa: CASSLDLNYGYTF

j_call: TRBJ1-2
d_call: -
clone_size: -
v_call: TRBV5-1
cdr3_nt: TGCGCCAGCAGCCCTACGTTGGACTATGGCTACACCTTC
cdr3_aa: CASSPTLDYGYTF

j_call: TRBJ2-1
d_call: TRBD2
clone_size: -
v_call: TRBV2
cdr3_nt: TGTGCCAGCATAATGGGACTAGCGGTAAATTACAATGAGCAGTTCTTC
cdr3_aa: CASIMGLAVNYNEQFF

j_call: TRBJ1-2
d_call: -
clone_size: -
v_call: TRBV6-5
cdr3_nt: TGTGCCAGCAGCCTTGTTTCGGCGGCTAACTATGGCTACACCTTC
cdr3_aa: CASSLVSAANYGYTF

j_call: TRBJ2-7
d_call: -
clone_size: -
v_call: TRBV10-1
cdr3_nt: TGCGCCAGCAGTGAGTGCTACTACGAGCAGTACTTC
cdr3_aa: CASSECYYEQYF

j_call: TRBJ1-5
d_call: TRBD1
clone_size: -
v_call: TRBV30
cdr3_nt: TGTGCCTGGAGTATACAGGGGAATAGCAATCAGCCCCAGCATTTT
cdr3_aa: CAWSIQGNSNQPQHF

j_call: TRBJ1-6
d_call: TRBD1
clone_size: -
v_call: TRBV4-3
cdr3_nt: TGCGCCAGCAGCCAAGATTCCCCCATTTGGGACCCGGGACAGGGAAATTCACCCCTCCACTTT
cdr3_aa: CASSQDSPIWDPGQGNSPLHF

j_call: TRBJ2-1
d_call: TRBD1
clone_size: -
v_call: TRBV27
cdr3_nt: TGTGCCAGCAAAGGGGGCAGACGATCAAATGAGCAGTTCTTC
cdr3_aa: CASKGGRRSNEQFF

j_call: TRBJ1-1
d_call: -
clone_size: once
v_call: TRBV6-1
cdr3_nt: TGTGCCAGCAGTAAGATAGGGGGGGTGAACACTGAAGCTTTCTTT
cdr3_aa: CASSKIGGVNTEAFF

j_call: TRBJ2-1
d_call: -
clone_size: -
v_call: TRBV28
cdr3_nt: TGTGCCAGCAGCCTACTAGGGTACAATGAGCAGTTCTTC
cdr3_aa: CASSLLGYNEQFF

j_call: TRBJ2-7
d_call: -
clone_size: -
v_call: TRBV2
cdr3_nt: TGTGCCAGCAGTGACGGGCAGGGTGCCTACGAGCAGTACTTC
cdr3_aa: CASSDGQGAYEQYF

j_call: TRBJ2-7
d_call: -
clone_size: -
v_call: TRBV27
cdr3_nt: TGTGCCAGCAAAGCTCCAGGGGCTCACGAGCAGTACTTC
cdr3_aa: CASKAPGAHEQYF

j_call: TRBJ1-3
d_call: TRBD1
clone_size: -
v_call: TRBV6-5
cdr3_nt: TGTGCCAGCTCCATCGACAGGGCCCCTGGAAACACCATATATTTT
cdr3_aa: CASSIDRAPGNTIYF

j_call: TRBJ1-6
d_call: -
clone_size: -
v_call: TRBV10-2
cdr3_nt: TGCGCCACCAGTGACAGCTATAATTCACCCCTCCACTTT
cdr3_aa: CATSDSYNSPLHF

j_call: TRBJ2-1
d_call: -
clone_size: -
v_call: TRBV6-4
cdr3_nt: TGTGCCAGCAGTGATAAGGACGGGGAAGACAATGAGCAGTTCTTC
cdr3_aa: CASSDKDGEDNEQFF

j_call: TRBJ2-5
d_call: -
clone_size: -
v_call: TRBV18
cdr3_nt: TGTGCCAGCTCACCACCCGGGATAGAGACCCAGTACTTC
cdr3_aa: CASSPPGIETQYF

j_call: TRBJ2-3
d_call: -
clone_size: -
v_call: TRBV7-8
cdr3_nt: TGTGCCAGCAGCTGGCAAGCGGACCTCACAGATACGCAGTATTTT
cdr3_aa: CASSWQADLTDTQYF

j_call: TRBJ1-5
d_call: -
clone_size: -
v_call: TRBV28
cdr3_nt: TGTGCCAGCAGTTTAAGGCCCCGCAATCAGCCCCAGCATTTT
cdr3_aa: CASSLRPRNQPQHF

j_call: TRBJ1-4
d_call: TRBD1
clone_size: -
v_call: TRBV6-6
cdr3_nt: TGTGCCAGCAGCGGGACAGGGAGGGGAACTAATGAAAAACTGTTTTTT
cdr3_aa: CASSGTGRGTNEKLFF

j_call: TRBJ2-3
d_call: TRBD1
clone_size: -
v_call: TRBV7-9
cdr3_nt: TGTGCCAGCAGCGTGGGACAGGGAGGAGATACGCAGTATTTT
cdr3_aa: CASSVGQGGDTQYF

j_call: TRBJ2-7
d_call: -
clone_size: -
v_call: TRBV29-1
cdr3_nt: TGCAGCGTTGGCAGGGTGGACGAGCAGTACTTC
cdr3_aa: CSVGRVDEQYF

j_call: TRBJ1-1
d_call: -
clone_size: -
v_call: TRBV5-4
cdr3_nt: TGTGCCAGCAGCTTGGATGTGTACACTGAAGCTTTCTTT
cdr3_aa: CASSLDVYTEAFF

j_call: TRBJ1-3
d_call: -
clone_size: -
v_call: TRBV18
cdr3_nt: TGTGCCAGCTCACGTGAAGGACAGCAGGCCTCTGGAAACACCATATATTTT
cdr3_aa: CASSREGQQASGNTIYF

j_call: TRBJ2-2
d_call: -
clone_size: -
v_call: TRBV30
cdr3_nt: TGTGCCTGGAGTGTTTTGAGCACCGGGGAGCTGTTTTTT
cdr3_aa: CAWSVLSTGELFF